The T cell receptor (beta chain) described here comes from a study of OX40 agonist ivuxolimab in advanced cancers. About the research overall: The drug used for patients, ivuxolimab, was an agonistic anti-OX40 (CD134) antibody. Study outcomes and limitations: Blood T cells, both CD4+ and CD8+, expanded clonally by week 6 at 0.1 to 3.0 mg/kg.

On this clone itself: Antigen: not known.

TCRdb's table, derived via immunoSEQ multiplex PCR, lists solely in-frame clones and lacks some. The data show 100,000 to 150,000 clones, around 92% seen once. This CDR3 region has 16 residues. Germline assignment: CDR1 MDHEN and CDR2 SYDVKM. V was cut by 5 bases and J by 3 bases, with 17 bases left in between. The chain employs TRBV28 and TRBJ1-5; possibly TRBD1 for D (5 bases). The sequence came from an adult with an advanced solid tumor such as melanoma, head and neck, liver or kidney cancer. The sample was CD4+ or CD8+ T cells sorted from blood, taken in a trial of the OX40 agonist ivuxolimab. In DNA form, the CDR3 reads TGTGCCAGCAGTCTACCACGGGGCCAGAACAATCAGCCCCAGCATTTT. This sequence encodes CASSLPRGQNNQPQHF.